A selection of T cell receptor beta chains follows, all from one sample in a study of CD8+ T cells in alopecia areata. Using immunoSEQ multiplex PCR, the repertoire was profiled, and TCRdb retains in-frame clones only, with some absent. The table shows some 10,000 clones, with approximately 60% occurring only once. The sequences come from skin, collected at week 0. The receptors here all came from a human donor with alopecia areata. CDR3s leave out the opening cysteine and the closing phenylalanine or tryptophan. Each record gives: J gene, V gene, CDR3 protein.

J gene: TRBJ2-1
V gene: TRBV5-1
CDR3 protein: ASSFPGSSRERTGLYNEQF

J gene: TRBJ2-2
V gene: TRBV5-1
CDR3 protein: ASSSDGTANTGELF

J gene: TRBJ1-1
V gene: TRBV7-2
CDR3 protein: ASSFNRVKNTEAF

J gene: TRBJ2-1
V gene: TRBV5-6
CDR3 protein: ASSSTLAGGRVDEQF

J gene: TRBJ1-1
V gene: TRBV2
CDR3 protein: ASMLRMNTEAF

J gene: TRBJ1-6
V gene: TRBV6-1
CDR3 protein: ASRQGLGGSPLH

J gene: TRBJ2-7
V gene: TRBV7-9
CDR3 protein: ASSPWTGGSSAYEQY

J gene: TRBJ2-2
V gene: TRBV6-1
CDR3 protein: ASRARGELF

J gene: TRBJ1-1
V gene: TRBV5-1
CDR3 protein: ASSLSQGDTEAF

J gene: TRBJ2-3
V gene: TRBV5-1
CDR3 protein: ASSLGSPGEADTQY

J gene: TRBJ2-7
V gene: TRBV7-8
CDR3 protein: ASSTRQGPSYEQY

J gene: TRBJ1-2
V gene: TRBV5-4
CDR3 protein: ASSLGQGASGYT

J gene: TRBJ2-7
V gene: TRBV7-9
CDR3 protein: ASSLASRLPY

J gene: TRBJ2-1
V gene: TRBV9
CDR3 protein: ASSVLAGTVEQF

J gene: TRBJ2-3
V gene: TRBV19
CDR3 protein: ASKRGHATDTQY

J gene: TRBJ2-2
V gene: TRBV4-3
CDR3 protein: ASSQDPGSGELF

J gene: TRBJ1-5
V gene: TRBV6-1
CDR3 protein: ASGGEYGNQPQH

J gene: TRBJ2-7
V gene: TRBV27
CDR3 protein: ASSWDRGPYEQY

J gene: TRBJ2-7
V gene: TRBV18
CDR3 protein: ASSPSPDYEQY

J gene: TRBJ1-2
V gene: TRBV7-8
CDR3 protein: ASSLWAGGYGYT

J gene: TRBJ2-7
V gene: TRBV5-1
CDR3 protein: ASSWAGTGREQY

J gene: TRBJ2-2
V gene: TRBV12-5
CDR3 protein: ASGLVAGQGTGELF

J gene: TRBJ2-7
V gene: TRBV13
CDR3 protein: ASSSRGGLLLSYEQY

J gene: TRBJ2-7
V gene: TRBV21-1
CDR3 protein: ASSTTSGEGASYEQY

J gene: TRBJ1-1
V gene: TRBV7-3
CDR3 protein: ASSGQPNTEAF

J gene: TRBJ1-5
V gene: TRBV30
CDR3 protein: AWSVRRRNQPQH

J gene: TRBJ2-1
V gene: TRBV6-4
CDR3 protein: ASSEGQGIEQF

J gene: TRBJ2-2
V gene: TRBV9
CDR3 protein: ASSSDPKGTGELF

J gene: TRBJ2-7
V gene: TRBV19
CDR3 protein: ASSIDGFSRQGNDEQY

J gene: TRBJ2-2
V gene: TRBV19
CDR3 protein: ATLGTRFAGELF

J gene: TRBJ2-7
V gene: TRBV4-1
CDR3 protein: ASSQGLVDRGQSPEQY

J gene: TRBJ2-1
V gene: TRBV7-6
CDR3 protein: ASSPSWRGGLGEQF

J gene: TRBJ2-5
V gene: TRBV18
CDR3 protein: ASSPDGLLKQY

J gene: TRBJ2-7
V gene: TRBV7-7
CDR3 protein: ASSPSGRHYEQY

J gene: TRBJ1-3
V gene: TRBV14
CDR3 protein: ASSRYHSNVGNTIY

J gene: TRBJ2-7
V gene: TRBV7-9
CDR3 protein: ASRGQGYEQY

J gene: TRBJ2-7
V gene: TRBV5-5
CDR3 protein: ASSFSTSGRAYEQY

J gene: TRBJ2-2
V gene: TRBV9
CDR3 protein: ASSTLSGGGELF

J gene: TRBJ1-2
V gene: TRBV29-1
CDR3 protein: SVARQGAGGYT

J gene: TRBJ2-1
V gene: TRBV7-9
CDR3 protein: ASSLRTARDNEQF

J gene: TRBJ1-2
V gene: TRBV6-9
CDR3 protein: ASSYSGQAYGYT

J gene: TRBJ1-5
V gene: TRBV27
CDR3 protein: ASSLKGKLGSNQPQH

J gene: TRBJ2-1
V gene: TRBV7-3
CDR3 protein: ASSGDRASYNEQF

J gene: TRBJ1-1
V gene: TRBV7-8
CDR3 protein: ASSLEHANTEAF

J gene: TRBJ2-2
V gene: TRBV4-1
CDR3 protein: ASSQVLAPRPGELF

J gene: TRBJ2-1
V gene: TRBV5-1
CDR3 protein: ASTTREGWYNEQF

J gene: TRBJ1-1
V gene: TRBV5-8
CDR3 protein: ASSRVRKSLMNTEAF

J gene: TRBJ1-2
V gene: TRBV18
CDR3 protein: ASSRSPPEGYT

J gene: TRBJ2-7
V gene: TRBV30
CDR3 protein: AWRDRRFYEQY

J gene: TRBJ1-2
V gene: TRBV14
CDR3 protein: ASSQDGRDSRGYT

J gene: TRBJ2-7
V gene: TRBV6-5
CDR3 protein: ASSYSVTGQSEQY

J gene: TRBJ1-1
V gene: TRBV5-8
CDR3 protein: ASSEGQGYLAEAF

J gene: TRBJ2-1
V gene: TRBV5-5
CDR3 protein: ASSGQGGHNEQF

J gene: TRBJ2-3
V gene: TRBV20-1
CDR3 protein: SAREADTQY

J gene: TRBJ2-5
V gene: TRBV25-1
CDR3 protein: ASSDMAGIQETQY

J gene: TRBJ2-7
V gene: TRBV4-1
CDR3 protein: ASSQGFGEQY

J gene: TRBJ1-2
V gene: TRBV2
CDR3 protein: ASSGDREGGYT

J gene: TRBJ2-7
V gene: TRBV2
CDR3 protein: ASSVSAGSYEQY

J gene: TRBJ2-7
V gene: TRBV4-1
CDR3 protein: ASLTSGSYEQY

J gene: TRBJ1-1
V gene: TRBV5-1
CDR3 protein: ASSLESTRGNTEAF